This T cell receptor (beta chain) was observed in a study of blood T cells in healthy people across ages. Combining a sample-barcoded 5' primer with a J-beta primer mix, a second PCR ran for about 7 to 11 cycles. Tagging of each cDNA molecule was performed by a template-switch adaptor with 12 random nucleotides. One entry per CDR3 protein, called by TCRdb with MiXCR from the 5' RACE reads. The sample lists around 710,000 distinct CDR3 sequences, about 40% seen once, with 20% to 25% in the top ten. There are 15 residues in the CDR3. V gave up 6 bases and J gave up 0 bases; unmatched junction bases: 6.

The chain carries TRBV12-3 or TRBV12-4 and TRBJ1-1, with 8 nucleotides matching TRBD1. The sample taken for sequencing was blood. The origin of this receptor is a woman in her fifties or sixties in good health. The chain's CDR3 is CASSPKTGVNTEAFF. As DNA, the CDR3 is TGTGCCAGCAGCCCAAAGACAGGGGTGAACACTGAAGCTTTCTTT.